This note documents a single TCR beta chain sequence. Its antigen is undetermined. The CDR3 runs to 14 residues. Trimming cost V 4 bases and J 2 bases; bases outside gene matches: 4. Germline V lookup: CDR1 LNHNV, CDR2 YYDKDF (reference sequence). The sample originates from a study of CD8 T cells in ankylosing spondylitis. Study outcomes and limitations: It was reported that disease-linked clones were significantly enriched in matched ankylosing spondylitis synovial fluid. Ankylosing spondylitis blood appeared to be characterized by a TCR beta motif of eight or nine highly homologous variants.

For TCR beta, libraries came from quantitative 5'-RACE with molecular barcodes. TCRdb reprocessed the 5' RACE reads with MiXCR, giving one entry per CDR3 protein. The sample has some 250,000 distinct CDR3 sequences, roughly a quarter seen once. V and J are TRBV15 and TRBJ2-5, with 7 bases fitting TRBD1. Material: blood, either unsorted or a sorted T cell fraction (not recorded which). This clonotype originated in a male donor with ankylosing spondylitis or in good health (not recorded which). The CDR3 DNA reads TGTGCCACCAGCATGGGGACAGATCAAGAGACCCAGTACTTC. As protein: CATSMGTDQETQYF.